What follows are 6 T cell receptor beta chains derived from one specimen sequenced in a study of neurological immune-mediated disorders. TCRdb independently ran MiXCR on the 5' RACE reads; one entry per CDR3 protein. In the table there are about 45,000 distinct CDR3 sequences, roughly 14% of which are singletons. Time point described: longitudinal time-point 3. The sequenced sample was PBMCs. These receptors all come from a man between 25 and 39 years old in good health.

The V gene is TRBV24-1, the J gene TRBJ2-5; a possible D gene is TRBD1 (6 bases). V shed 4 bases and J shed 3 bases, with 20 bases lying between them. The CDR3 has 17 amino acids. Germline V CDR1 and CDR2: KGHDR, SFDVKD. The CDR3 region has the DNA TGTGCCACCAGTGACTCATACCCCCGACAGGTAGAAGAGACCCAGTACTTC. Its translation: CATSDSYPRQVEETQYF.

This clonotype has at least ten counts. V and J are TRBV5-1 and TRBJ1-1; TRBD1 matches 7 bases. The CDR3 totals 15 residues. Germline CDR1 is SGHRS and CDR2 is YFSETQ. V was pared by 1 base and J by 5 bases, with 8 bases of the junction left unmatched. Here the CDR3 DNA reads TGCGCCAGCAGCTTGACAGTTTCCAGGGGGACTGAAGCTTTCTTT. Its protein is CASSLTVSRGTEAFF. Full variable domain (outside the CDR3, taken from reference TRBV5-1 and TRBJ1-1): KAGVTQTPRYLIKTRGQQVTLSCSPISGHRSVSWYQQTPGQGLQFLFEYFSETQRNKGNFPGRFSGRQFSNSRSEMNVSTLELGDSALYLCASSLTVSRGTEAFFGQGTRLTVV.

This clonotype was picked up many times. The chain is built from TRBV5-1 and TRBJ2-7; TRBD2 is a possible D gene (5 bases). With 0 bases removed from V and 7 bases from J, the gap between germline ends came to 11 bases. The CDR3 is 13 amino acids. Germline assignment: CDR1 SGHRS and CDR2 YFSETQ. CDR3 loop: CASSLDNGVEQYF. The CDR3 nucleotides read TGCGCCAGCAGCTTGGACAACGGGGTAGAGCAGTACTTC.

This clonotype was found many times. The chain couples TRBV5-1 to TRBJ2-3; a weak D match, TRBD1 (6 bases). CDR1 SGHRS and CDR2 YFSETQ come from the germline V gene. CDR3 length: 15 residues. V was trimmed by 2 bases and J by 0 bases, leaving 10 bases between them. As DNA, the CDR3 is TGCGCCAGCAGCTTCAGGGGACAAAGCACAGATACGCAGTATTTT. It translates to CASSFRGQSTDTQYF.

This clonotype was seen many times. This chain uses TRBV19 with TRBJ2-2, with TRBD1 matching 10 bases. The CDR3 spans 15 residues. Germline CDR1 and CDR2: LNHDA and SQIVND (reference sequence). J lost 3 bases, V lost 5 bases, and 3 bases had no gene match. DNA of the CDR3: TGTGCCAGTAGTGGTGGGACAGGGGACACCGGGGAGCTGTTTTTT. The encoded protein is CASSGGTGDTGELFF.

Regarding this clonotype: It may be a read error: a sequence one base away is much more abundant. The rearrangement uses TRBV5-1 and TRBJ2-5; TRBD1 agrees at 7 bases. The CDR3 consists of 13 residues. CDR1 is SGHRS, CDR2 YFSETQ, per germline. The CDR3 loop is CASSRDSKETRYF. In DNA, the CDR3 is TGCGCCAGCTCCCGGGACAGCAAAGAGACCCGGTACTTC.